This T cell receptor (beta chain) was sequenced in a study of blood T cell repertoires in COVID-19. About the research overall: Acute-phase and convalescent COVID-19 samples originated in the United States, Italy and Spain. Sources were T cells, B-cell-depleted T cells, or PBMCs; the material itself was cDNA or gDNA.

V was pared by 4 bases and J by 2 bases, with 15 bases between. Germline CDR1 reads MNHEY; CDR2 reads SMNVEV (reference sequence). This CDR3 has 15 residues. In the authors' workflow: Amplification with reference gene primers provided the estimates of nucleated cell counts. Here immunoSEQ multiplex PCR was the method, and the copy in TCRdb shows in-frame clones only, minus some. D and trimming come from the DNA, and the V and J calls and clone size come from that table. This table has 130,000 to 150,000 clones, 87% appearing once. The V call is TRBV27, the J call TRBJ2-7; weak D call: TRBD2 (6 bases). The receptor was derived from a woman aged 40 to 50 with acute or convalescent COVID-19. The sample was peripheral blood. CDR3 in amino acids: CASSWPGTSTYEQYF. In nucleotides, the CDR3 is TGTGCCAGCAGTTGGCCCGGGACTTCCACCTACGAGCAGTACTTC.